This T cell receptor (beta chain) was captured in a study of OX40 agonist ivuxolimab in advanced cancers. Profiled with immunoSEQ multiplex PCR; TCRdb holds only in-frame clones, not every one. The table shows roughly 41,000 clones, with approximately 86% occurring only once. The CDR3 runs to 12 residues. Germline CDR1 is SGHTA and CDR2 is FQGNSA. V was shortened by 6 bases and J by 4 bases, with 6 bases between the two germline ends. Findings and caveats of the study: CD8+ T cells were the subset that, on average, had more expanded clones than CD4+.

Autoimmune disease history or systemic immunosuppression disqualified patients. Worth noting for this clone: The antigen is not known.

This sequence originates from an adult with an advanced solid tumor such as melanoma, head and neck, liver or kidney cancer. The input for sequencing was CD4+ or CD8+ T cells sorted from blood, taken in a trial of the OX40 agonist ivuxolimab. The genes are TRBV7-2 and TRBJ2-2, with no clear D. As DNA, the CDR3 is TGTGCCAGCAGTCGGGTCACCGGGGAGCTGTTTTTT. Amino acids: CASSRVTGELFF.